What follows describes a single T cell receptor beta chain. Antigen: not known. Trimming at V came to 5 bases and at J to 3 bases, leaving 19 bases not matched to a gene. Germline CDR1 reads SEHNR; CDR2 reads FQNEAQ (reference sequence). CDR3 length equals 18 residues. It was CD45RO-negative cells, positively selected for CCR7, that made up naive CD8 cells, with terminally differentiated effector memory CD45RA+ cells excluded. A deep-level run was used for the assay. TCRdb keeps only in-frame clones here, not all; method: immunoSEQ multiplex PCR. The sample contains 1.5 million to 2.5 million clones, approximately 95% of which appear only once. This specimen comes from a study of shared clonotypes between healthy human individuals. The study, taken as a whole, reports: Represented diversity, genetic and exposure-history alike, was limited by few donors. Generation probabilities of non-shared clonotypes were lower (relative to those shared by all four donors). It was anticipated that sequencing depth would influence how many clonotypes donors shared.

The clonotype was recovered from a man between 18 and 35 years old in good health. Sequencing was performed on naive CD8+ T cells sorted from blood. The chain employs TRBV7-9 and TRBJ2-7; 7 positions match TRBD1. The DNA for the CDR3 is TGTGCCAGCAGCGGGACAGACTTAACTTCAACCTCCAACTACGAGCAGTACTTC. Translation: CASSGTDLTSTSNYEQYF.